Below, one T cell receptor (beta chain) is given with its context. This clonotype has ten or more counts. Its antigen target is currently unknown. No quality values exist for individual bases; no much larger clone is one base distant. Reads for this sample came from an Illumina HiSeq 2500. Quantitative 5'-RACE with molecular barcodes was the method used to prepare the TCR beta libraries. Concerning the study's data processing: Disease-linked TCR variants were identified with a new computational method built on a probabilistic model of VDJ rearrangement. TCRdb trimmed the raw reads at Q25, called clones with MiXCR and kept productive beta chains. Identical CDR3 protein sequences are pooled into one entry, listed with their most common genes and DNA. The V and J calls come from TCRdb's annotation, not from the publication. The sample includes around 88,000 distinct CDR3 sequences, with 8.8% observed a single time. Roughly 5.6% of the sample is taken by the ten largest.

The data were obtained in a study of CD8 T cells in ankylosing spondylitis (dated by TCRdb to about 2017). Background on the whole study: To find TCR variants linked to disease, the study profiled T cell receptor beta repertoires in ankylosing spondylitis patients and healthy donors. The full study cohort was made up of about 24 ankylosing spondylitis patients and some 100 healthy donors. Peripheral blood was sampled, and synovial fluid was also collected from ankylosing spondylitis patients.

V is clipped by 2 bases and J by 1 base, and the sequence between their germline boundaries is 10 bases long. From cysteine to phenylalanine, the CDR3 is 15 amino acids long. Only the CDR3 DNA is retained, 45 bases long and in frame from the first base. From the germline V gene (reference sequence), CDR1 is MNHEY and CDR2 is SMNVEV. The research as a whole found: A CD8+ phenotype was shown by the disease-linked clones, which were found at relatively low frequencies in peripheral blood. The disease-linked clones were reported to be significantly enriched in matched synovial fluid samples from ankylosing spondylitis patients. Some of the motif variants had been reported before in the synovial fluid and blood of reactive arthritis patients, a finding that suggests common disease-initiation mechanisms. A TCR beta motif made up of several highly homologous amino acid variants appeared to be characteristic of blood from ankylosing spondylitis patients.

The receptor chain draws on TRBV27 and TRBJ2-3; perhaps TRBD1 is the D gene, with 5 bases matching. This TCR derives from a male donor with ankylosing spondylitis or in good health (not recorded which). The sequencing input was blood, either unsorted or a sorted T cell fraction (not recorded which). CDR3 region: CASSLMDTGTDTQYF. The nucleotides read TGTGCCAGCAGTTTAATGGACACGGGCACAGATACGCAGTATTTT.